The 7 T cell receptor beta chains below were found in one sample sequenced in a study of shared clonotypes between healthy human individuals. The table came from immunoSEQ multiplex PCR; TCRdb's copy has only in-frame clones and leaves some out. Among approximately 1,000,000 clones listed, 60% to 80% were seen once. The sequenced sample consisted of memory CD4+ T cells from PBMCs. Indicated subset: CD45RA-negative fraction. The receptor set was obtained from a man aged 18-30 years in good health. Some clones in this sample may be carry-over from other donors' samples.

This chain connects TRBV6-5 to TRBJ2-7, with D perhaps matching TRBD2 (6 bases). V lost 0 bases, J lost 4 bases, and 10 bases lay in between. Germline V gene lookup returns CDR1 MNHEY and CDR2 SVGAGI. This CDR3 is built from 14 residues. DNA of the CDR3: TGTGCCAGCAGTTACTCATACGGGGGTTACGAGCAGTACTTC. Its protein is CASSYSYGGYEQYF.

The CDR3 region is CASSLTYNTEAFF. The CDR3 region has the DNA TGTGCCAGCAGCTTAACATATAACACTGAAGCTTTCTTT. The J gene is TRBJ1-1, the V gene TRBV5-6; no clear D. Germline CDR1 is SGHDT and CDR2 is YYEEEE. Trimming pared 2 bases from V and 2 bases from J, leaving 7 bases between. The CDR3 totals 13 residues.

Only a few counts were recorded for this clone. V usage is TRBV4-2 and J usage is TRBJ1-2; D ambiguous. The V end was cut by 0 bases, the J end by 9 bases, with 11 bases between. The CDR3 spans 13 residues. CDR1 and CDR2 (germline): LGHNA, YNFKEQ. CDR3 loop: CASSQDFARSYTF. The DNA for the CDR3 is TGTGCCAGCAGCCAAGACTTTGCCAGGAGCTACACCTTC.

This clone was observed a handful of times. The rearrangement links TRBV7-9 to TRBJ1-1; D may be TRBD1 (5 bases). Germline V gives CDR1 SEHNR, CDR2 FQNEAQ (reference sequence). The CDR3 consists of 13 residues. The ends were cut back, 4 bases at V and 11 bases at J, with 17 bases in the middle. The CDR3 coding sequence is TGTGCCAGCAGCTCTCCAGATAGGGCAGGGGCTTTCTTT. This sequence encodes CASSSPDRAGAFF.

Points on this clone: Additional DNA sequences in this sample encode the identical CDR3. The rearrangement uses TRBV7-2 and TRBJ2-3, with TRBD2 matching 15 bases. The ends lost 5 bases at V and 6 bases at J; junction bases unmatched: 9. CDR3 length: 17 residues. Germline V CDR1 and CDR2: SGHTA, FQGNSA. In nucleotides, the CDR3 is TGTGCCAGCAGCCACGGACTAGCGGGGGGGCCCCGCGATACGCAGTATTTT. It is translated as CASSHGLAGGPRDTQYF.

The chain joins TRBV18 to TRBJ2-1; a weak D match, TRBD1 (6 bases). V lost 4 bases and J lost 5, with 21 bases in between. The CDR3 runs 17 residues. Germline values: CDR1 KGHSH, CDR2 LQKENI. The CDR3 protein is CASSLRIRDMGDNEQFF. As DNA, the CDR3 is TGTGCCAGCTCACTTAGGATCCGGGACATGGGGGACAATGAGCAGTTCTTC.

The chain links TRBV6-1 to TRBJ2-7; D is perhaps TRBD1 or TRBD2 (5 bases each). CDR1 MNHNS and CDR2 SASEGT come from the germline V gene. V gave up 2 bases and J gave up 2 bases, with 19 bases separating them. This CDR3 region has 17 residues. The chain's CDR3 is CASSEQDVRDLPYEQYF. For the CDR3, the DNA is TGTGCCAGCAGTGAACAGGACGTTAGGGACCTCCCCTACGAGCAGTACTTC.